This TCR beta chain was sequenced for a study of molecular identifiers for immune sequencing clone quantification. MiXCR was run by TCRdb on the PCR reads, yielding one entry per CDR3 protein. The sample includes just over 95,000 distinct CDR3 sequences, 20% to 25% of them seen just once. CDR1 and CDR2 from the germline V gene are SEHNR and FQNEAQ (reference sequence). Unmatched junction bases numbered 3, after V lost 1 base and J lost 4 bases. The CDR3 totals 14 residues. This clonotype was sampled from a human donor in good health. Some libraries in this study had Jurkat cell RNA spiked in. V gene TRBV7-9 combines with J gene TRBJ1-2; TRBD1 matches 7 bases. Sequenced material: naive CD8+ T cells from blood, with Jurkat cell RNA spiked in. The subset denotes: FACS-sorted CD8+CD4-CCR7+CD45RA+ naive T cells. CDR3 sequence reads: CASSLVGGTYGYTF. CDR3 nucleotide sequence: TGTGCCAGCAGCTTAGTAGGGGGCACCTATGGCTACACCTTC.